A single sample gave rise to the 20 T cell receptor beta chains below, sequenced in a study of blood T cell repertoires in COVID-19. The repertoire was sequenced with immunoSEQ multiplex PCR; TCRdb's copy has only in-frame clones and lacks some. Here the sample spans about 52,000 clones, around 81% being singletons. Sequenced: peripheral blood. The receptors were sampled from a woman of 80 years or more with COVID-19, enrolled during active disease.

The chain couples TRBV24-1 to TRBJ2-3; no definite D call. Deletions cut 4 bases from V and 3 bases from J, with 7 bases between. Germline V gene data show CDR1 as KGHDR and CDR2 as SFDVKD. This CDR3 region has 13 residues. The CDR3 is CATSDSRTDTQYF. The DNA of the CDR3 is TGTGCCACCAGTGACTCACGGACAGATACGCAGTATTTT.

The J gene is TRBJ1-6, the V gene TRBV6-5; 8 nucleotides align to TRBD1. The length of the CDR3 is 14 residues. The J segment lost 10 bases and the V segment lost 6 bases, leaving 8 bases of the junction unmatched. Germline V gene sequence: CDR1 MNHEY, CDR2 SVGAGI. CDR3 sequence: CASSVGQGYSPLHF. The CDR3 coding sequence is TGTGCCAGCAGCGTCGGACAGGGTTACTCACCCCTCCACTTT.

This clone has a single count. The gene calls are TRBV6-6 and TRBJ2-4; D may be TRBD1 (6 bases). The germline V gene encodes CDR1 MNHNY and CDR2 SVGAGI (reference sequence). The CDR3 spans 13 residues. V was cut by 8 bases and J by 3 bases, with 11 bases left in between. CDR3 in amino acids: CASFIQGKNIQYF. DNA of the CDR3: TGTGCCAGCTTCATACAGGGCAAAAACATTCAGTACTTC.

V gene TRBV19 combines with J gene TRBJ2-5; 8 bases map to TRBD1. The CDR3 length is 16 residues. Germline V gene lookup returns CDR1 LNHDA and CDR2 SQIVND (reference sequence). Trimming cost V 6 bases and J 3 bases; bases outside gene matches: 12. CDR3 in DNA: TGTGCCAGTAGACCAGGACAGGGCGCTGGAGAAGAGACCCAGTACTTC. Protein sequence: CASRPGQGAGEETQYF.

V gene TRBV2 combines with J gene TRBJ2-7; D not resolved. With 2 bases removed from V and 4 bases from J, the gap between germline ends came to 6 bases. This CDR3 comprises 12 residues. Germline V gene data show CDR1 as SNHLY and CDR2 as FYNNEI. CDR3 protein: CASSEPPYEQYF. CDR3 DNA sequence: TGTGCCAGCAGTGAACCCCCTTACGAGCAGTACTTC.

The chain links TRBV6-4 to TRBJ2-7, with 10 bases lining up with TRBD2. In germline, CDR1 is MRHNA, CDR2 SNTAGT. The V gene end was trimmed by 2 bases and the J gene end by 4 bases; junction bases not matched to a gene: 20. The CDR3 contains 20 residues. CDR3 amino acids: CASSDLREKGEREGGYEQYF. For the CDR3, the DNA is TGTGCCAGCAGTGACCTGAGGGAGAAGGGAGAGCGGGAGGGCGGGTACGAGCAGTACTTC.

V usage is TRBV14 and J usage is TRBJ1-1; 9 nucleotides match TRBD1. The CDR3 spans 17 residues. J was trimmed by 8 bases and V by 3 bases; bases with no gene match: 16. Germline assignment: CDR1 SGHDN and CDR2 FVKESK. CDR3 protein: CASSQLIDGQGLREAFF. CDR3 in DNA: TGTGCCAGCAGCCAGCTAATCGACGGACAGGGGCTAAGGGAAGCTTTCTTT.

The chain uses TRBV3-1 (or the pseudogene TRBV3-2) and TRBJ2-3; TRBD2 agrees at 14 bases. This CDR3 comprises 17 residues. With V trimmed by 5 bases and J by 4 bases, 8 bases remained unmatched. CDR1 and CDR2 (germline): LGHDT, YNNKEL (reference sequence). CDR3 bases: TGTGCCAGCAGCGTTTCCGGGACTAGCGGGAGCCCAGATACGCAGTATTTT. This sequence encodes CASSVSGTSGSPDTQYF.

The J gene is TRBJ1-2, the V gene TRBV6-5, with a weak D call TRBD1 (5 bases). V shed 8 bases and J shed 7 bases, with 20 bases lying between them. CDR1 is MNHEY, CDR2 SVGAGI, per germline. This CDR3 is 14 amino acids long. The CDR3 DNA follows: TGTGCCAGCGGGGGGAGGACGGGACTCACTGGCTACACCTTC. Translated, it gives CASGGRTGLTGYTF.

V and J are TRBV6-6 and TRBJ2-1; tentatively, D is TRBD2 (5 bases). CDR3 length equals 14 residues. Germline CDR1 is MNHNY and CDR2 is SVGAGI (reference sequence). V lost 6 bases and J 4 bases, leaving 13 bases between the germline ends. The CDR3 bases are TGTGCCAGCAGGCCTTTGAGGGCATACAATGAGCAGTTCTTC. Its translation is CASRPLRAYNEQFF.

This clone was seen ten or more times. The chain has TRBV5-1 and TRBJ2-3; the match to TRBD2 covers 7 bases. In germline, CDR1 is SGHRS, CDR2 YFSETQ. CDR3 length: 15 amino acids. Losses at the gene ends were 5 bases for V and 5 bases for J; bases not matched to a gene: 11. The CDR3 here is CASSRGLVSGDTQYF. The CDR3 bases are TGCGCCAGCAGTCGTGGACTAGTATCGGGAGATACGCAGTATTTT.

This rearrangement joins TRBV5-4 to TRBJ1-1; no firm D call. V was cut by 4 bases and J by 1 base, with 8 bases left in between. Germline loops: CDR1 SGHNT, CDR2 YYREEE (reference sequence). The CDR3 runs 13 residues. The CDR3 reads CASSLGENTEAFF. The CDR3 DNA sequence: TGTGCCAGCAGCCTCGGTGAGAACACTGAAGCTTTCTTT.

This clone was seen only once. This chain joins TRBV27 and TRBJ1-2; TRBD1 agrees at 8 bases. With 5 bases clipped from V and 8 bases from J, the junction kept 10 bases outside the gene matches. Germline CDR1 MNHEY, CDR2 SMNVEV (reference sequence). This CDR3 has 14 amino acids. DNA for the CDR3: TGTGCCAGCAGTCTCCAGGGGGCGTGGGAAGGCTACACCTTC. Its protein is CASSLQGAWEGYTF.

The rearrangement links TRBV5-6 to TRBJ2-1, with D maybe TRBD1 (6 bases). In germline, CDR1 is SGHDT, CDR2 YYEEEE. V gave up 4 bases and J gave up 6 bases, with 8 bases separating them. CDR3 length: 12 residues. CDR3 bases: TGTGCCAGCAGCCCGGACAGCAATGAGCAGTTCTTC. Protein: CASSPDSNEQFF.

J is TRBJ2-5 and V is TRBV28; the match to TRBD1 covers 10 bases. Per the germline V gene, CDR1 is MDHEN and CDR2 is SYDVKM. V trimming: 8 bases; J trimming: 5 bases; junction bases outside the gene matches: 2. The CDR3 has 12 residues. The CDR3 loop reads CASRQGAETQYF. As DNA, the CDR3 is TGTGCCAGCCGACAGGGGGCGGAGACCCAGTACTTC.

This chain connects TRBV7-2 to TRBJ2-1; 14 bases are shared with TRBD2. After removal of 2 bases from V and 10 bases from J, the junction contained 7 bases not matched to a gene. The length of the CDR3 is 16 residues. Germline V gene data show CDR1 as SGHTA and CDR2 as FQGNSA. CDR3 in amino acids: CASSLQGLAGEGEQFF. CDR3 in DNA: TGTGCCAGCAGCTTACAGGGACTAGCGGGAGAGGGGGAGCAGTTCTTC.

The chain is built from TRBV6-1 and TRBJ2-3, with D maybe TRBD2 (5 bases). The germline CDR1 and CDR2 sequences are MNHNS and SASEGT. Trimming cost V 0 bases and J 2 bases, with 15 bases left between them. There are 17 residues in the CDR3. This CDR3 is CASSEAEALLYTDTQYF. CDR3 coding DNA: TGTGCCAGCAGTGAAGCGGAGGCCCTCCTTTACACAGATACGCAGTATTTT.

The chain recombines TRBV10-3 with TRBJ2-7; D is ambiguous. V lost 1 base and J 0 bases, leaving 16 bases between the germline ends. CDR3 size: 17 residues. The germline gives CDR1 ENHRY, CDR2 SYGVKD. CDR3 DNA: TGTGCCATCAGTGAGTTAGTCAGGCCTTTACCCTCCTACGAGCAGTACTTC. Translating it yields CAISELVRPLPSYEQYF.

Here the CDR3 DNA reads TGCGCCAGAAAGCGAGGGGGCTGGGAGACCCAGTACTTC. Translation gives CARKRGGWETQYF. V and J are TRBV5-1 and TRBJ2-5, with 7 bases identical to TRBD1. This CDR3 is built from 13 residues. Germline V lookup: CDR1 SGHRS, CDR2 YFSETQ. The V gene end was trimmed by 8 bases and the J gene end by 5 bases; junction bases not matched to a gene: 9. Together with reference TRBV5-1 and TRBJ2-5, the CDR3 gives the full variable domain: KAGVTQTPRYLIKTRGQQVTLSCSPISGHRSVSWYQQTPGQGLQFLFEYFSETQRNKGNFPGRFSGRQFSNSRSEMNVSTLELGDSALYLCARKRGGWETQYFGPGTRLLVL.

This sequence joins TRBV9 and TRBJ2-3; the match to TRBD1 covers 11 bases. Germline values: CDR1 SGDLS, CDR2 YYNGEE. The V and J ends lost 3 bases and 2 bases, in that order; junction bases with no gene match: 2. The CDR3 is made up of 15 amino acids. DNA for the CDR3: TGTGCCAGCAGCGCCGGACAGGGGGCCACAGATACGCAGTATTTT. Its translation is CASSAGQGATDTQYF.